Each of the 22 T cell receptor beta chains below was sequenced from the same sample in a study of blood T cell repertoires in COVID-19. Clones were sequenced by immunoSEQ multiplex PCR, and TCRdb holds only the in-frame ones, with some missing. The repertoire holds around 270,000 clones, with about four fifths as singletons. The sample comprised peripheral blood. The receptors shown here come from a woman in her forties who had recovered from COVID-19.

V usage is TRBV30 and J usage is TRBJ1-5, with 7 nucleotides matching TRBD1. The CDR3 sequence is 16 residues long. Germline V gene sequence: CDR1 GTSNPN, CDR2 SVGIG (reference sequence). V dropped 4 bases and J dropped 1; count of bases not matched to a gene: 10. The CDR3 nucleotides are TGTGCCTGGACTCCAGGGGGAATCGGGAGCAATCAGCCCCAGCATTTT. It encodes CAWTPGGIGSNQPQHF.

The genes are TRBV7-3 and TRBJ2-1; D unclear. Looked up from germline, CDR1 is SGHTA and CDR2 is FQGTGA. The V end was cut by 2 bases, the J end by 12 bases, with 20 bases between. The CDR3 runs 15 residues. The CDR3 region is CASSLGSSRTALQFF. As DNA, the CDR3 is TGTGCCAGCAGCTTAGGAAGCTCCCGTACAGCTCTGCAGTTCTTC.

This clone showed up just a few times. The chain employs TRBV27 and TRBJ2-1; 8 nucleotides agree with TRBD1. V was clipped by 3 bases and J by 3 bases; unmatched bases: 10. The CDR3 is 17 amino acids. CDR1 is MNHEY, CDR2 SMNVEV, per germline (reference sequence). In DNA form, the CDR3 reads TGTGCCAGCAGTTTTTTGTCCACCGGGACAGGCTACAATGAGCAGTTCTTC. Amino acids: CASSFLSTGTGYNEQFF.

The chain employs TRBV2 and TRBJ2-2; D might be TRBD2 (5 bases). The CDR3 has 13 residues. CDR1 is SNHLY, CDR2 FYNNEI, per germline. The V and J ends lost 7 bases and 7 bases respectively, with 13 bases between them. The CDR3 DNA is TGTGCCAGCACCCGGGGTTTGGGCGGGGAGCTGTTTTTT. This encodes CASTRGLGGELFF. The complete variable domain, with remaining parts taken from reference TRBV2 and TRBJ2-2, reads EPEVTQTPSHQVTQMGQEVILRCVPISNHLYFYWYRQILGQKVEFLVSFYNNEISEKSEIFDDQFSVERPDGSNFTLKIRSTKLEDSAMYFCASTRGLGGELFFGEGSRLTVL.

This chain connects TRBV28 to TRBJ2-7; TRBD2 agrees at 7 bases. Losses at the gene ends were 8 bases for V and 3 bases for J; bases not matched to a gene: 7. Germline assignment: CDR1 MDHEN and CDR2 SYDVKM. The CDR3 has 13 amino acids. For the CDR3, the DNA is TGTGCCAGCGGATATGGGGGGGGCTACGAGCAGTACTTC. This codes for CASGYGGGYEQYF. The full variable domain, with the rest looked up from reference TRBV28 and TRBJ2-7, is DVKVTQSSRYLVKRTGEKVFLECVQDMDHENMFWYRQDPGLGLRLIYFSYDVKMKEKGDIPEGYSVSREKKERFSLILESASTNQTSMYLCASGYGGGYEQYFGPGTRLTVT.

V is TRBV4-1 and J is TRBJ2-4, with 16 nucleotides matching TRBD2. This CDR3 comprises 17 residues. CDR1 is MGHRA and CDR2 is YSYEKL in the germline V gene. The V segment lost 3 bases and the J segment 2 bases; nucleotides outside the gene matches: 1. The DNA for the CDR3 is TGCGCCAGCAGCCAGGGACTAGCGGGGGGGACCAAAAACATTCAGTACTTC. As protein: CASSQGLAGGTKNIQYF.

This clone was observed a few times. The rearrangement uses TRBV5-1 and TRBJ2-7; a possible D gene is TRBD2 (6 bases). Trimming took off 0 bases at V and 4 bases at J, with 11 bases between the two ends. CDR1 is SGHRS and CDR2 is YFSETQ in the germline V gene. The CDR3 consists of 14 residues. CDR3 sequence: CASSLVGGDYEQYF. In DNA, the CDR3 is TGCGCCAGCAGCTTGGTTGGAGGGGATTACGAGCAGTACTTC.

The rearrangement links TRBV18 to TRBJ2-5, with no clear D. From germline, CDR1 is KGHSH and CDR2 LQKENI. V lost 0 bases and J lost 4, with 9 bases in between. This CDR3 contains 14 residues. CDR3 amino acids: CASSPPTARETQYF. The CDR3 nucleotides are TGTGCCAGCTCACCACCTACAGCCCGAGAGACCCAGTACTTC. The variable domain in full, with the rest retrieved from reference TRBV18 and TRBJ2-5, is NAGVMQNPRHLVRRRGQEARLRCSPMKGHSHVYWYRQLPEEGLKFMVYLQKENIIDESGMPKERFSAEFPKEGPSILRIQQVVRGDSAAYFCASSPPTARETQYFGPGTRLLVL.

This clone was observed a handful of times. The rearrangement uses TRBV3-1 (or the pseudogene TRBV3-2) and TRBJ1-1; D unclear. The length of the CDR3 is 13 residues. V was cut by 4 bases and J by 6 bases, with 12 bases left in between. Germline CDR1 is LGHDT and CDR2 is YNNKEL (reference sequence). In DNA, the CDR3 is TGTGCCAGCAGCCTTTCAGTTGAGGCTGAAGCTTTCTTT. Translation gives CASSLSVEAEAFF.

The rearrangement links TRBV6-5 to TRBJ2-7, with 10 nucleotides matching TRBD1. In germline, CDR1 is MNHEY, CDR2 SVGAGI. This CDR3 is 15 amino acids long. V trimming: 10 bases; J trimming: 2 bases; junction bases outside the gene matches: 11. The CDR3 loop is CATSPAGTGAYEQYF. The CDR3 DNA reads TGTGCCACCTCCCCTGCCGGGACAGGGGCCTACGAGCAGTACTTC.

The genes are TRBV13 and TRBJ2-3; no definite D call. CDR3 length equals 17 residues. V shed 1 base and J shed 0 bases, with 14 bases lying between them. CDR1 PRHDT and CDR2 FYEKMQ come from the germline V gene (reference sequence). This chain's CDR3 is CASSLELGRRSTDTQYF. The DNA for the CDR3 is TGTGCCAGCAGCTTAGAATTGGGCAGGCGAAGCACAGATACGCAGTATTTT.

The V gene is TRBV4-1, the J gene TRBJ1-3; the D is unclear. Germline lookup yields CDR1 MGHRA and CDR2 YSYEKL. Trimming stripped 0 bases from V and 0 bases from J, with 12 bases between. The CDR3 is 17 residues long. The CDR3 DNA follows: TGCGCCAGCAGCCAAGAGGGCCTTCTGAGCTCTGGAAACACCATATATTTT. It codes for CASSQEGLLSSGNTIYF.

The chain recombines TRBV7-8 with TRBJ1-1, with D uncertain. Trimming pared 1 base from V and 1 base from J, leaving 16 bases between. Germline assignment: CDR1 SGHVS and CDR2 FQNEAQ. CDR3 length: 17 amino acids. CDR3 coding DNA: TGTGCCAGCAGCTTAGTGGGCAGCCGCCCCAGGAACACTGAAGCTTTCTTT. Residues: CASSLVGSRPRNTEAFF.

The CDR3 sequence is CASSLTTSGGYGEQFF. The CDR3, as DNA: TGTGCCAGCAGCTTGACGACTAGCGGGGGGTACGGTGAGCAGTTCTTC. This chain links TRBV11-3 with TRBJ2-1, with 13 bases aligning to TRBD2. The V gene end was trimmed by 3 bases and the J gene end by 9 bases; junction bases not matched to a gene: 8. The germline CDR1 and CDR2 sequences are SGHNT and YENEEA. The CDR3 length is 16 residues.

The V gene is TRBV5-1, the J gene TRBJ2-3, with 12 bases identical to TRBD2. With 3 bases clipped from V and 4 bases from J, the junction kept 6 bases outside the gene matches. Germline V lookup: CDR1 SGHRS, CDR2 YFSETQ. The length of the CDR3 is 16 residues. This CDR3 reads CASSSRTSGVADTQYF. The CDR3 DNA is TGCGCCAGCAGCTCAAGGACTAGCGGGGTGGCAGATACGCAGTATTTT. Variable domain in full (rest from reference TRBV5-1 and TRBJ2-3): KAGVTQTPRYLIKTRGQQVTLSCSPISGHRSVSWYQQTPGQGLQFLFEYFSETQRNKGNFPGRFSGRQFSNSRSEMNVSTLELGDSALYLCASSSRTSGVADTQYFGPGTRLTVL.

The rearrangement joins TRBV3-1 (or the pseudogene TRBV3-2) to TRBJ1-1; D may be TRBD1 (6 bases). Germline V CDR1 and CDR2: LGHDT, YNNKEL (reference sequence). With 2 bases removed from V and 4 bases from J, the gap between germline ends came to 11 bases. The CDR3 sequence is 14 residues long. The CDR3 nucleotides read TGTGCCAGCAGCCAATACACAGGGCGCACTGAAGCTTTCTTT. Encoded protein: CASSQYTGRTEAFF.

The chain has TRBV5-4 and TRBJ1-2, with TRBD1 as a possible D gene (5 bases). Germline CDR1 and CDR2: SGHNT and YYREEE (reference sequence). This CDR3 contains 15 residues. V was clipped by 1 base and J by 10 bases, with 20 bases between them. CDR3 in amino acids: CASSLSREILSDYTF. The CDR3 DNA reads as TGTGCCAGCAGCTTGAGCAGGGAAATCCTTTCTGACTACACCTTC.

This clone was observed a handful of times. Different DNA sequences within this sample yield the same CDR3. The chain combines TRBV30 with TRBJ1-6; D not resolved. Trimming shortened V by 2 bases and J by 7 bases, and 6 bases separated the two germline ends. The CDR3 sequence is 12 residues long. Germline V gives CDR1 GTSNPN, CDR2 SVGIG (reference sequence). Written as DNA, the CDR3 is TGTGCCTGGAGTCCGGGGAATTCACCCCTCCACTTT. This gives the protein CAWSPGNSPLHF.

V is TRBV10-3 and J is TRBJ2-7, with 10 bases identical to TRBD1. The CDR3 runs to 14 residues. The V gene end was trimmed by 6 bases and the J gene end by 3 bases; junction bases not matched to a gene: 5. The germline gives CDR1 ENHRY, CDR2 SYGVKD. In DNA form, the CDR3 reads TGTGCCATCAGCGGGACAGGGGCCGGCTACGAGCAGTACTTC. As protein: CAISGTGAGYEQYF.

The chain uses TRBV19 and TRBJ1-5; D is unclear. Trimming took 10 bases from V and 4 from J, leaving 17 bases between them. Germline values: CDR1 LNHDA, CDR2 SQIVND (reference sequence). The CDR3 has 14 amino acids. In DNA, the CDR3 is TGTGCCACCGACGACACTTACCTAAATCAGCCCCAGCATTTT. Translated, it gives CATDDTYLNQPQHF.

In DNA form, the CDR3 reads TGTGCCAGCAGCCAATTGACAGCCGGAGATACGCAGTATTTT. Translation gives CASSQLTAGDTQYF. The chain carries TRBV14 and TRBJ2-3; possible D gene TRBD1, 5 bases. The germline V and J ends were trimmed by 2 bases and 5 bases, with 11 bases remaining between them. Germline CDR1 SGHDN, CDR2 FVKESK. The CDR3 sequence is 14 residues long. The entire variable domain, with the rest obtained from reference TRBV14 and TRBJ2-3, is as follows: EAGVTQFPSHSVIEKGQTVTLRCDPISGHDNLYWYRRVMGKEIKFLLHFVKESKQDESGMPNNRFLAERTGGTYSTLKVQPAELEDSGVYFCASSQLTAGDTQYFGPGTRLTVL.

V usage is TRBV27 and J usage is TRBJ2-1; 7 bases fit TRBD2. After removal of 5 bases from V and 2 bases from J, the junction contained 9 bases not matched to a gene. This CDR3 region has 16 residues. Per germline, CDR1 MNHEY and CDR2 SMNVEV (reference sequence). CDR3 nucleotides: TGTGCCAGCAGTAAAGAGGCGGGGACTACCTACAATGAGCAGTTCTTC. Its protein is CASSKEAGTTYNEQFF.